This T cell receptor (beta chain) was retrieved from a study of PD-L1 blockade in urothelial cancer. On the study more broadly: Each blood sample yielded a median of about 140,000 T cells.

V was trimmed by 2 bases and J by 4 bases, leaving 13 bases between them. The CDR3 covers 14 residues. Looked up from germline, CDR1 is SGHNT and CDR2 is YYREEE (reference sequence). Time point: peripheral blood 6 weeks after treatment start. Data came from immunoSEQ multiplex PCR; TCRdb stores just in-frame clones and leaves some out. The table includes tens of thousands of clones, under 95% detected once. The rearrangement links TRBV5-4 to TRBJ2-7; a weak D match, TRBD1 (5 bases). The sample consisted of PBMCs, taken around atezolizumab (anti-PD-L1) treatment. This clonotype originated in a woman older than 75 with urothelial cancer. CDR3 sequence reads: CASSFSQGSYEQYF. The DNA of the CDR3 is TGTGCCAGCAGCTTCAGTCAGGGAAGTTACGAGCAGTACTTC.